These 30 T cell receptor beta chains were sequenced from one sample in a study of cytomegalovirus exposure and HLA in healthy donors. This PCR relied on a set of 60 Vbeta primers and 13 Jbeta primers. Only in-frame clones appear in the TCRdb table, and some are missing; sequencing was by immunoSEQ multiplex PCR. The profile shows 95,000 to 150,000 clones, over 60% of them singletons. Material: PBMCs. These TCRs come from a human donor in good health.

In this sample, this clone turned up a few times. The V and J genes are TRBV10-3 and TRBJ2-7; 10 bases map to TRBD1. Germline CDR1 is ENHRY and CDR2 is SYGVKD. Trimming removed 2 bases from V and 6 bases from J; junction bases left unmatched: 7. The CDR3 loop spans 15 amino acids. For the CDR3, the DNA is TGTGCCATCAGTGAGCCTGGGGACAGGGGACTCGAGCAGTACTTC. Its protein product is CAISEPGDRGLEQYF.

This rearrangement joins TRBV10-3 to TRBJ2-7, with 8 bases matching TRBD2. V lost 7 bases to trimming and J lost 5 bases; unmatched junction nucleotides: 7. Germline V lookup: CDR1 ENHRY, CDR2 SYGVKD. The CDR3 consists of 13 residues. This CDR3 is CAITGGGRDEQYF. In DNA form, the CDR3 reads TGTGCCATCACCGGGGGGGGCCGCGACGAGCAGTACTTC.

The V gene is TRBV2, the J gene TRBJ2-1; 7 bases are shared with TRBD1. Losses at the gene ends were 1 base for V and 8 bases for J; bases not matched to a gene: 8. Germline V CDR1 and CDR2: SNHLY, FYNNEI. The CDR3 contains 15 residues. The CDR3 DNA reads TGTGCCAGCAGTGAAGGGGGACAGCAGGGCGATGAGCAGTTCTTC. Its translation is CASSEGGQQGDEQFF.

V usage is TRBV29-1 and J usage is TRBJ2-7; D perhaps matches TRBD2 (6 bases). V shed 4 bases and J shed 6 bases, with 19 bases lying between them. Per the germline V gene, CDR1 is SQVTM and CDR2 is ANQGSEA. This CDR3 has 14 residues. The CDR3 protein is CSVAGYGRLSEQYF. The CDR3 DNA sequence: TGCAGCGTTGCTGGTTACGGGAGACTATCCGAGCAGTACTTC.

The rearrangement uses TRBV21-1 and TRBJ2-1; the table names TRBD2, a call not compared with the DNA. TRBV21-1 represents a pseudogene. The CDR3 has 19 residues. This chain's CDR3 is CASSSDRSGRALIYNEQFF. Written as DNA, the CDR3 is TGTGCCAGCAGCAGCGACCGGAGCGGGAGGGCCCTTATCTACAATGAGCAGTTCTTC.

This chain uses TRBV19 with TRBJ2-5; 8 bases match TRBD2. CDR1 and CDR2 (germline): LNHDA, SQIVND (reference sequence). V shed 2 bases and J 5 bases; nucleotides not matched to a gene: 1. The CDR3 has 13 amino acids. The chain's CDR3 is CASSIREGETQYF. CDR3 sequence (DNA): TGTGCCAGTAGTATACGGGAGGGGGAGACCCAGTACTTC.

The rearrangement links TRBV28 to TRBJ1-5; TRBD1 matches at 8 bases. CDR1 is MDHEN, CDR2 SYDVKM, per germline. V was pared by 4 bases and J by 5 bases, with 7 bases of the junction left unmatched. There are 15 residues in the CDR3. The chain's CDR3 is CASSYGTGAHQPQHF. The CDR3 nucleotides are TGTGCCAGCAGTTATGGGACAGGCGCCCATCAGCCCCAGCATTTT. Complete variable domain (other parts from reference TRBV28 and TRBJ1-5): DVKVTQSSRYLVKRTGEKVFLECVQDMDHENMFWYRQDPGLGLRLIYFSYDVKMKEKGDIPEGYSVSREKKERFSLILESASTNQTSMYLCASSYGTGAHQPQHFGDGTRLSIL.

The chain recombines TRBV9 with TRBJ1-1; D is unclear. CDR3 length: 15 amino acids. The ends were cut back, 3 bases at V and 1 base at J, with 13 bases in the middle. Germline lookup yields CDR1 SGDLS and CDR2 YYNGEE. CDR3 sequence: CASSAEVHPNTEAFF. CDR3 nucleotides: TGTGCCAGCAGCGCTGAGGTCCATCCGAACACTGAAGCTTTCTTT.

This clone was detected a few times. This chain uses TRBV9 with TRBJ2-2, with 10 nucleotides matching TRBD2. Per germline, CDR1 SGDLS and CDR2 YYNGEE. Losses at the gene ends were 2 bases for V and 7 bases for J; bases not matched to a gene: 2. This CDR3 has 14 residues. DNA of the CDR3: TGTGCCAGCAGCGTGCCTAGCGGGAGCGGGGAGCTGTTTTTT. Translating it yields CASSVPSGSGELFF.

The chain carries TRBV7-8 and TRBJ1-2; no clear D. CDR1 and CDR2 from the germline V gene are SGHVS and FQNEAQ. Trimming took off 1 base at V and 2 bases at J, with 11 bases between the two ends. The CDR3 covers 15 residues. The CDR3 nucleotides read TGTGCCAGCAGCTTAGAAATGGGCGGGAACTATGGCTACACCTTC. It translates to CASSLEMGGNYGYTF. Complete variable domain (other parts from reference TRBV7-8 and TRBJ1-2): GAGVSQSPRYKVAKRGQDVALRCDPISGHVSLFWYQQALGQGPEFLTYFQNEAQLDKSGLPSDRFFAERPEGSVSTLKIQRTQQEDSAVYLCASSLEMGGNYGYTFGSGTRLTVV.

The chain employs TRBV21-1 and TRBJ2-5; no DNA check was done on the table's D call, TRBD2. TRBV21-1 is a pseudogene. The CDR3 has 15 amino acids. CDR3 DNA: TGTGCCTCAGCCCTTAGCGGGAGGGCTGGGGAGACCCAGTACTTC. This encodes CASALSGRAGETQYF.

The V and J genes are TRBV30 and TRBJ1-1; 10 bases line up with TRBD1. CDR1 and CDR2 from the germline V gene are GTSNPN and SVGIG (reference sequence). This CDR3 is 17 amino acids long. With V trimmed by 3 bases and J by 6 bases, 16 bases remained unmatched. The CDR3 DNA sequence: TGTGCCTGGAGGGCGGCCGGGACAGGGGCACCTCCAGCTGAAGCTTTCTTT. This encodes CAWRAAGTGAPPAEAFF.

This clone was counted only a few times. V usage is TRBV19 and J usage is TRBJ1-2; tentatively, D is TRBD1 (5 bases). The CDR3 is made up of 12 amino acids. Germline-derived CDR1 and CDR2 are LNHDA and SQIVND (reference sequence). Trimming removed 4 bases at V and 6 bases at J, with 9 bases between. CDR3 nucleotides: TGTGCCAGTAGTAACGCAGGGAATGGCTACACCTTC. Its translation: CASSNAGNGYTF. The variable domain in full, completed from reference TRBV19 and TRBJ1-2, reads DGGITQSPKYLFRKEGQNVTLSCEQNLNHDAMYWYRQDPGQGLRLIYYSQIVNDFQKGDIAEGYSVSREKKESFPLTVTSAQKNPTAFYLCASSNAGNGYTFGSGTRLTVV.

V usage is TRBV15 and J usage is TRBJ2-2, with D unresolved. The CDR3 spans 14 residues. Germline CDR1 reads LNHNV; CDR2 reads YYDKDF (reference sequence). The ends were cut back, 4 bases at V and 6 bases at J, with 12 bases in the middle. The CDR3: CATSILAPAGELFF. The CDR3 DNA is TGTGCCACCAGCATATTAGCTCCCGCCGGGGAGCTGTTTTTT.

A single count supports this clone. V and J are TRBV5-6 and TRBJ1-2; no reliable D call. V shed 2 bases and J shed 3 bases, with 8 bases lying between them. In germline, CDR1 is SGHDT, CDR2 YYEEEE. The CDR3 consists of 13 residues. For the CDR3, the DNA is TGTGCCAGCAGCTTAGGAGCCTACTATGGCTACACCTTC. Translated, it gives CASSLGAYYGYTF.

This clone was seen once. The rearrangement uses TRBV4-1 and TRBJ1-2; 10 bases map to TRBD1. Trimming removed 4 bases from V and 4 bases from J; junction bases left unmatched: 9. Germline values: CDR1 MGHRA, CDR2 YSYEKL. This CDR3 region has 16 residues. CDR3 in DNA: TGCGCCAGCAGCCGACCGGACAGGGGGGACCTCTATGGCTACACCTTC. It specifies CASSRPDRGDLYGYTF.

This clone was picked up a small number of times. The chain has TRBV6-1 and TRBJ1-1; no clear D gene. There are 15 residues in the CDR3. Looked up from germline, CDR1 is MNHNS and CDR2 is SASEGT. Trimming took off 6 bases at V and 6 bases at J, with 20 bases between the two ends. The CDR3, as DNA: TGTGCCAGCAGCCTTAATTCGGGCGGGAAGGCTGAAGCTTTCTTT. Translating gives CASSLNSGGKAEAFF.

The CDR3 DNA follows: TGTGCCAGTAGTCGTGAGGCCCTAGGTATTGGCACAGATACGCAGTATTTT. Translation: CASSREALGIGTDTQYF. The rearrangement joins TRBV19 to TRBJ2-3, with unresolved D. Germline assignment: CDR1 LNHDA and CDR2 SQIVND (reference sequence). The length of the CDR3 is 17 residues. V dropped 5 bases and J dropped 1 base, with 19 bases sitting between them.

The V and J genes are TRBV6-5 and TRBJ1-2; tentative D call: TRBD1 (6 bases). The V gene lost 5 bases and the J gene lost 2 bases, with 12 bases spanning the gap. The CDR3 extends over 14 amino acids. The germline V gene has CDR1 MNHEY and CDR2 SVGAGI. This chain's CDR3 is CASSDADRNYGYTF. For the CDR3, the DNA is TGTGCCAGCAGTGACGCTGACAGGAACTATGGCTACACCTTC.

The CDR3 loop is CASSYSRYTEAFF. In nucleotides, the CDR3 is TGTGCCAGCAGTTACTCGCGTTACACTGAAGCTTTCTTT. The chain is built from TRBV6-5 and TRBJ1-1; D uncertain. CDR1 MNHEY and CDR2 SVGAGI come from the germline V gene. The CDR3 loop spans 13 amino acids. V lost 0 bases and J lost 3, with 5 bases in between.

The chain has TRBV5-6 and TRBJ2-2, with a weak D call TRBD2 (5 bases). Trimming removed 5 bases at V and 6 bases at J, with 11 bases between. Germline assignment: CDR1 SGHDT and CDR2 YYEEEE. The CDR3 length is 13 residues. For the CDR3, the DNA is TGTGCCAGCAGTCCCGGGCGGGCCGGGGAGCTGTTTTTT. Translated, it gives CASSPGRAGELFF.

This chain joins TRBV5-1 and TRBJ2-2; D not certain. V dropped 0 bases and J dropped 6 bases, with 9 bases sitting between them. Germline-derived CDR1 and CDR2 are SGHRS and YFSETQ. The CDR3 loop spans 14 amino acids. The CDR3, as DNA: TGCGCCAGCAGCTTGGACGGGTTTTCCGGGGAGCTGTTTTTT. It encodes CASSLDGFSGELFF.

The CDR3 sequence: CASSTGTSGYNEQFF. CDR3 nucleotides: TGCGCCAGCAGCACCGGGACTAGCGGCTACAATGAGCAGTTCTTC. This chain links TRBV5-1 with TRBJ2-1; TRBD2 matches 11 bases. V shed 4 bases, J shed 3 bases, and the junction held 3 bases outside the gene matches. This CDR3 has 15 amino acids. Germline CDR1 SGHRS, CDR2 YFSETQ.

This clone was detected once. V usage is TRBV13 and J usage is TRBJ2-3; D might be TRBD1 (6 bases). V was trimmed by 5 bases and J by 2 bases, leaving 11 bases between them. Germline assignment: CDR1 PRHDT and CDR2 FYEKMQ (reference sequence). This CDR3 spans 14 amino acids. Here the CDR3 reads CASSLDRNTDTQYF. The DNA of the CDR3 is TGTGCCAGCAGCCTCGACAGGAACACAGATACGCAGTATTTT.

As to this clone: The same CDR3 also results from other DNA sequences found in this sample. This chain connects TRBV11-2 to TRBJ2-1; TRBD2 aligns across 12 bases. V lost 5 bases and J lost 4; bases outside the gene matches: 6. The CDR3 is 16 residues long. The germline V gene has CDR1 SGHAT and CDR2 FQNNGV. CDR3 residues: CASSPRLAGVYNEQFF. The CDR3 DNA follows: TGTGCCAGCAGCCCCCGACTAGCGGGAGTTTACAATGAGCAGTTCTTC.

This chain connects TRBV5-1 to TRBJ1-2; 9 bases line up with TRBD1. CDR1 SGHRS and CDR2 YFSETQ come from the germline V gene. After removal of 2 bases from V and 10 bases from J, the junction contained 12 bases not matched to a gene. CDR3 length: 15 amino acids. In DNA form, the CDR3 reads TGCGCCAGCAGCTTCCTACAGGGGGCGGTTGCTGTCTACACCTTC. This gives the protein CASSFLQGAVAVYTF.

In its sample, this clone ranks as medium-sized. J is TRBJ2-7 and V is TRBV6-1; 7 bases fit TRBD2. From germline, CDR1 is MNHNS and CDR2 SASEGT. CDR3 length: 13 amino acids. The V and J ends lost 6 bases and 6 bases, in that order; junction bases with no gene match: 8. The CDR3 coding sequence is TGTGCCAGCAGCTCGACTAGCCCCCTCGAGCAGTACTTC. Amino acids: CASSSTSPLEQYF.

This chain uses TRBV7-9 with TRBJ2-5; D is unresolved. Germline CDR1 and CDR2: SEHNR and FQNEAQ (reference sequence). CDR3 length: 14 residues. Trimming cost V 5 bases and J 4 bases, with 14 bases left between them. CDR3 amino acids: CASSSVPVSETQYF. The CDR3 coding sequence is TGTGCCAGCAGCAGCGTCCCCGTCTCAGAGACCCAGTACTTC.

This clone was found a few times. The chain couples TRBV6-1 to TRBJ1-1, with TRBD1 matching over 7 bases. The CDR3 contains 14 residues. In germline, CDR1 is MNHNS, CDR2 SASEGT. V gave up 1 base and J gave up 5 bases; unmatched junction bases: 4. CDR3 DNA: TGTGCCAGCAGTGAAGAGACAGGGTTTACTGAAGCTTTCTTT. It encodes CASSEETGFTEAFF.

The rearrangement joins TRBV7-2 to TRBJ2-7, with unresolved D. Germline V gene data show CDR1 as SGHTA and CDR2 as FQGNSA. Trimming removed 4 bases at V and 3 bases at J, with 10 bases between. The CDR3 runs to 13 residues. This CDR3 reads CASSSYPFYEQYF. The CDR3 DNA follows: TGTGCCAGCAGCTCCTACCCGTTCTACGAGCAGTACTTC.